This T cell receptor (beta chain) was sequenced during a study of PD-L1 blockade in urothelial cancer. The wider study: Patients' atezolizumab regimen, 1,200 mg intravenously every 3 weeks, began in the mid-2010s. Bladder-origin urothelial cancer in males described most of the roughly 30 patients. Whole-study findings and limits: Patients with durable benefit had greater blood expansion of tumor-associated TCR clones 3 weeks into treatment.

As for time point: pretreatment peripheral blood. There are 13 residues in the CDR3. V dropped 7 bases and J dropped 2; count of bases not matched to a gene: 4. Germline CDR1 reads SNHLY; CDR2 reads FYNNEI. A note on this clone: Antigen specificity is unknown.

Each PCR contained spiked-in synthetic TCR analog templates. Sequencing used immunoSEQ multiplex PCR; TCRdb keeps in-frame clones, though not all of them. Of approximately 90,000 clones listed, 84% are singletons. The clonotype comes from a man in his fifties or sixties with urothelial cancer. The chain has TRBV2 and TRBJ1-1; TRBD1 matches 7 bases. The sequences come from PBMCs, collected around atezolizumab (anti-PD-L1) treatment. The CDR3 nucleotides read TGTGCCAGCAACCGACAGGGTAACACTGAAGCTTTCTTT. It encodes CASNRQGNTEAFF.